This T cell receptor beta chain was sequenced in a study of blood T cell repertoires in COVID-19. Study-level information: The analysed material was cDNA or gDNA that came from T cells, B-cell-depleted T cells, or PBMCs.

This CDR3 comprises 11 residues. Trimming left V 6 bases short and J 11 bases short, with 16 bases between. The germline V gene has CDR1 SQVTM and CDR2 ANQGSEA. Recruitment covered 20 to 25 US areas and drew participants whose ages spanned about 18 to 95 years. Participants classified as exposed had met a COVID-19 case within 2 weeks before study entry. In the original analysis: By means of reference gene primer amplification, nucleated cell counts were estimated. TCRdb keeps only in-frame clones here, not all; method: immunoSEQ multiplex PCR. D and trimming were read from the DNA, whereas the V and J calls and clone size are those reported in that table. The table has about 140,000 clones, 70% to 85% seen once; the top ten hold 1.5% to 2%.

The chain has TRBV29-1 and TRBJ1-1; D is unresolved. Input material: PBMCs or T cells enriched from blood (not recorded which). This TCR was sampled from a woman between 18 and 29 years old who had been exposed to COVID-19. The CDR3 nucleotides are TGCAGCGTCGGCACCCCCGTGAGGGCTTTCTTT. This encodes CSVGTPVRAFF.